Below, one T cell receptor beta chain is given with its context. Profiled with immunoSEQ multiplex PCR; TCRdb holds only in-frame clones, not every one. The data show 40,000 to 55,000 clones, with more than 75% seen just once and 10% to 13% held by the top ten. The data were obtained in a study of control samples from healthy donors and cancer patients. This receptor was obtained from a woman aged 55-69 years with lung cancer. Material: PBMCs.

CDR3 in amino acids: CASSSGTGIYGYTF. DNA of the CDR3: TGTGCCAGCAGTTCCGGGACAGGAATATATGGCTACACCTTC. The chain employs TRBV28 and TRBJ1-2; the match to TRBD1 covers 8 bases. Germline trimming cut 4 bases from V and 5 bases from J; bases unmatched to any gene: 6. This CDR3 has 14 amino acids. Germline V gene lookup returns CDR1 MDHEN and CDR2 SYDVKM.